Following are 28 T cell receptor beta chains from one sample sequenced in a study of T cell responses to AZD1222 COVID-19 vaccine. TCRdb's table, derived via immunoSEQ multiplex PCR, lists solely in-frame clones and lacks some. The sample has 130,000 to 150,000 clones, roughly 92% seen once; the top ten hold 1.5% to 2%. The sequencing here drew on peripheral blood, taken on day 0 of AZD1222 vaccination. These receptors were taken from an adult in good health.

DNA for the CDR3: TGTGCCAGCACAGAACTCCTAGCCAAAAACATTCAGTACTTC. It codes for CASTELLAKNIQYF. The V call is TRBV28, the J call TRBJ2-4; D unresolved. The V gene lost 7 bases and the J gene lost 0 bases, with 10 bases spanning the gap. Germline V gene sequence: CDR1 MDHEN, CDR2 SYDVKM. The CDR3 is made up of 14 amino acids. Based on the CDR3 plus reference TRBV28 and TRBJ2-4, the full variable domain is DVKVTQSSRYLVKRTGEKVFLECVQDMDHENMFWYRQDPGLGLRLIYFSYDVKMKEKGDIPEGYSVSREKKERFSLILESASTNQTSMYLCASTELLAKNIQYFGAGTRLSVL.

The CDR3 DNA reads as TGTGCCAGCAGTGAAGATAAGACCCGGGGGAACTATGGCTACACCTTC. This translates into CASSEDKTRGNYGYTF. The V gene is TRBV6-1, the J gene TRBJ1-2, with D perhaps matching TRBD1 (5 bases). The CDR3 is made up of 16 amino acids. V was shortened by 1 base and J by 2 bases, with 14 bases between the two germline ends. CDR1 MNHNS and CDR2 SASEGT come from the germline V gene.

V is TRBV11-3 and J is TRBJ2-3, with 7 bases lining up with TRBD2. The J segment lost 3 bases and the V segment lost 8 bases, leaving 8 bases of the junction unmatched. The CDR3 is made up of 14 amino acids. Germline assignment: CDR1 SGHNT and CDR2 YENEEA. The CDR3 loop reads CASSWGGSTDTQYF. CDR3 bases: TGTGCCAGCTCGTGGGGGGGGTCGACAGATACGCAGTATTTT.

The CDR3 reads CASSFGLAGAYEQYF. CDR3 nucleotides: TGTGCCAGCAGTTTCGGACTAGCTGGAGCTTACGAGCAGTACTTC. The chain joins TRBV6-5 to TRBJ2-7; 8 positions agree with TRBD2. Germline-derived CDR1 and CDR2 are MNHEY and SVGAGI. The trim removed 4 bases at V and 4 bases at J, leaving 9 bases unmatched. The CDR3 totals 15 residues.

The chain recombines TRBV7-9 with TRBJ1-4; tentative D call: TRBD1 (5 bases). Germline CDR1 reads SEHNR; CDR2 reads FQNEAQ (reference sequence). The V end was cut by 0 bases, the J end by 7 bases, with 12 bases between. This CDR3 comprises 15 residues. This CDR3 reads CASSLARGFSEKLFF. CDR3 coding DNA: TGTGCCAGCAGCTTAGCGCGGGGGTTTTCTGAAAAACTGTTTTTT.

The gene calls are TRBV4-1 and TRBJ1-2; D possibly corresponds to TRBD1 (5 bases). V was pared by 2 bases and J by 8 bases, with 15 bases between. Germline CDR1 MGHRA, CDR2 YSYEKL. This CDR3 has 14 residues. As DNA, the CDR3 is TGCGCCAGCAGCCAAACCCCGGGGCTCGGAGGCTACACCTTC. Its protein is CASSQTPGLGGYTF.

The gene calls are TRBV4-1 and TRBJ2-7; D possibly matches TRBD1 or TRBD2 (6 bases each). Germline lookup yields CDR1 MGHRA and CDR2 YSYEKL. V lost 6 bases and J 7 bases, leaving 22 bases between the germline ends. The CDR3 length is 15 residues. DNA of the CDR3: TGCGCCAGCAGTCCAACGGGGGCCTCCGCAGGAGAGCAGTACTTC. Its protein is CASSPTGASAGEQYF.

The chain carries TRBV4-2 and TRBJ2-3; 7 nucleotides line up with TRBD2. The length of the CDR3 is 16 residues. Germline assignment: CDR1 LGHNA and CDR2 YNFKEQ. Trimming removed 0 bases from V and 2 bases from J; junction bases left unmatched: 5. The CDR3 protein is CASSQDRSGITDTQYF. In nucleotides, the CDR3 is TGTGCCAGCAGCCAAGACCGGAGCGGGATCACAGATACGCAGTATTTT.

The chain has TRBV28 and TRBJ1-5; D possibly corresponds to TRBD1 (6 bases). Germline V gene lookup returns CDR1 MDHEN and CDR2 SYDVKM. This CDR3 has 15 amino acids. Trimming pared 6 bases from V and 3 bases from J, leaving 15 bases between. DNA for the CDR3: TGTGCCAGCAGCTCCACAGGGCCCTCCAATCAGCCCCAGCATTTT. Amino acid sequence: CASSSTGPSNQPQHF.

The CDR3 sequence is CAWAGAQGEAQHF. The CDR3 DNA sequence: TGTGCCTGGGCTGGGGCACAGGGTGAGGCCCAGCATTTT. The genes are TRBV30 and TRBJ1-5, with TRBD1 as a possible D gene (6 bases). This CDR3 has 13 residues. The germline V gene has CDR1 GTSNPN and CDR2 SVGIG (reference sequence). Trimming took off 5 bases at V and 11 bases at J, with 19 bases between the two ends.

V is TRBV9 and J is TRBJ2-3; the D gene is possibly TRBD2 (6 bases). V lost 4 bases and J 6 bases, leaving 12 bases between the germline ends. The CDR3 consists of 13 residues. Germline values: CDR1 SGDLS, CDR2 YYNGEE. The CDR3: CASSISGRDTQYF. The DNA of the CDR3 is TGTGCCAGCAGCATAAGTGGGAGGGATACGCAGTATTTT.

This clone showed up just once. The rearrangement uses TRBV4-1 and TRBJ1-4; D is ambiguous. Looked up from germline, CDR1 is MGHRA and CDR2 is YSYEKL. V was trimmed by 4 bases and J by 8 bases, leaving 20 bases between them. The CDR3 length is 16 residues. The DNA of the CDR3 is TGCGCCAGCAGCCCGACGCGTCGGACCCTGGGGGAAAAACTGTTTTTT. Amino acids: CASSPTRRTLGEKLFF.

V is TRBV5-1 and J is TRBJ1-5, with TRBD1 matching 7 bases. V was pared by 5 bases and J by 4 bases, with 12 bases of the junction left unmatched. Germline CDR1 and CDR2: SGHRS and YFSETQ. The CDR3 spans 16 residues. The CDR3 DNA reads TGCGCCAGCAGTCCGCTCGGCGGGACAGAAAATCAGCCCCAGCATTTT. It specifies CASSPLGGTENQPQHF.

This clone was seen a single time. This sequence joins TRBV18 and TRBJ2-3; D gene unclear. CDR3 length: 11 residues. Germline V lookup: CDR1 KGHSH, CDR2 LQKENI. V lost 3 bases and J lost 4, with 2 bases in between. CDR3 residues: CASSPADTQYF. In DNA, the CDR3 is TGTGCCAGCTCACCGGCAGATACGCAGTATTTT. Using reference TRBV18 and TRBJ2-3 for the parts outside the CDR3, the full variable domain is NAGVMQNPRHLVRRRGQEARLRCSPMKGHSHVYWYRQLPEEGLKFMVYLQKENIIDESGMPKERFSAEFPKEGPSILRIQQVVRGDSAAYFCASSPADTQYFGPGTRLTVL.

The rearrangement links TRBV21-1 to TRBJ2-1; TRBD2 is the table's D call, not checked against the DNA. TRBV21-1 is given as a pseudogene. The CDR3 contains 19 residues. The CDR3 is CASSKEEVVAGGLYNEQFF. As DNA, the CDR3 is TGTGCCAGCAGCAAAGAAGAGGTGGTAGCGGGAGGGCTCTACAATGAGCAGTTCTTC.

The gene calls are TRBV6-5 and TRBJ2-7, with D perhaps matching TRBD2 (6 bases). Per germline, CDR1 MNHEY and CDR2 SVGAGI. This CDR3 is built from 14 residues. Trimming pared 6 bases from V and 0 bases from J, leaving 12 bases between. Written as DNA, the CDR3 is TGTGCCAGCAGGGACTACAGGAGCTCCTACGAGCAGTACTTC. This gives the protein CASRDYRSSYEQYF.

The gene calls are TRBV19 and TRBJ2-7, with 9 bases lining up with TRBD2. The CDR3 loop spans 14 amino acids. The germline V gene has CDR1 LNHDA and CDR2 SQIVND (reference sequence). V lost 6 bases to trimming and J lost 3 bases; unmatched junction nucleotides: 6. This CDR3 is CASSPTSGHYEQYF. CDR3 bases: TGTGCCAGTAGCCCGACTAGCGGACACTACGAGCAGTACTTC.

The rearrangement uses TRBV3-1 (or the pseudogene TRBV3-2) and TRBJ1-2; unclear D gene. CDR3 size: 15 residues. Germline assignment: CDR1 LGHDT and CDR2 YNNKEL (reference sequence). V was pared by 1 base and J by 4 bases, with 13 bases between. CDR3 nucleotides: TGTGCCAGCAGCCAAGGGCTTGCCACCGCCTATGGCTACACCTTC. This encodes CASSQGLATAYGYTF.

The chain couples TRBV11-2 to TRBJ1-2; TRBD1 is a possible D gene (6 bases). There are 17 residues in the CDR3. Germline CDR1 SGHAT, CDR2 FQNNGV. Trimming removed 5 bases from V and 6 bases from J, with 25 bases in between. CDR3 amino acids: CASSPPGHNPQSNGYTF. The CDR3 region has the DNA TGTGCCAGCAGCCCCCCGGGACACAACCCTCAGAGCAATGGCTACACCTTC.

This clone has more than one count but fewer than ten. The gene calls are TRBV5-1 and TRBJ2-7; maybe TRBD1 (6 bases). The CDR3 is 15 amino acids. Trimming pared 3 bases from V and 9 bases from J, leaving 22 bases between. Germline-derived CDR1 and CDR2 are SGHRS and YFSETQ. The CDR3 protein is CASSSDDRKLRGQYF. The DNA for the CDR3 is TGCGCCAGCAGCTCCGACGACAGGAAATTACGAGGGCAGTACTTC. The variable domain in full, completed from reference TRBV5-1 and TRBJ2-7, reads KAGVTQTPRYLIKTRGQQVTLSCSPISGHRSVSWYQQTPGQGLQFLFEYFSETQRNKGNFPGRFSGRQFSNSRSEMNVSTLELGDSALYLCASSSDDRKLRGQYFGPGTRLTVT.

This chain links TRBV6-5 with TRBJ2-7, with D perhaps matching TRBD2 (5 bases). Trimming removed 7 bases at V and 4 bases at J, with 14 bases between. Germline V gives CDR1 MNHEY, CDR2 SVGAGI. The CDR3 contains 13 residues. CDR3 residues: CASTNPSGYEQYF. CDR3 sequence (DNA): TGTGCCAGCACAAACCCCAGCGGTTACGAGCAGTACTTC.

The chain joins TRBV6-5 to TRBJ2-7; TRBD2 aligns across 9 bases. Per germline, CDR1 MNHEY and CDR2 SVGAGI. The length of the CDR3 is 15 residues. With V trimmed by 2 bases and J by 3 bases, 5 bases remained unmatched. In DNA, the CDR3 is TGTGCCAGCAGTTACGCAGCGGGAGGCCTCTACGAGCAGTACTTC. Protein product: CASSYAAGGLYEQYF.

The V gene is TRBV21-1, the J gene TRBJ1-5; the table calls TRBD1, which could not be checked here. TRBV21-1 is termed a pseudogene. The CDR3 is 18 residues long. CDR3 loop: CASSTQTGEPYSNQPQHF. CDR3 coding DNA: TGTGCCAGCAGCACCCAGACAGGGGAGCCTTATAGCAATCAGCCCCAGCATTTT.

This clone came up once. The rearrangement uses TRBV29-1 and TRBJ2-2, with TRBD1 as a possible D gene (6 bases). Germline assignment: CDR1 SQVTM and CDR2 ANQGSEA. V was cut by 4 bases and J by 3 bases, with 12 bases left in between. This CDR3 has 14 residues. The CDR3 DNA follows: TGCAGCGTTGCCGCAGGGGTGGACACCGGGGAGCTGTTTTTT. Its protein product is CSVAAGVDTGELFF.

The chain couples TRBV4-2 to TRBJ2-3; 7 bases are a match to TRBD2. The CDR3 loop spans 16 amino acids. Germline V gene data show CDR1 as LGHNA and CDR2 as YNFKEQ. V trimming: 5 bases; J trimming: 4 bases; junction bases outside the gene matches: 12. The CDR3 is CASSRLGGLGPDTQYF. The CDR3 region has the DNA TGTGCCAGCAGCAGGTTAGGCGGACTAGGCCCAGATACGCAGTATTTT.

The chain carries TRBV19 and TRBJ1-6; 7 bases align to TRBD1. Per germline, CDR1 LNHDA and CDR2 SQIVND (reference sequence). This CDR3 is built from 17 residues. Trimming took 3 bases from V and 0 from J; bases not matched to a gene: 5. The CDR3 reads CASSIRQGNSYNSPLHF. The CDR3 bases are TGTGCCAGTAGTATCCGACAGGGCAACTCCTATAATTCACCCCTCCACTTT. Complete variable domain (other parts from reference TRBV19 and TRBJ1-6): DGGITQSPKYLFRKEGQNVTLSCEQNLNHDAMYWYRQDPGQGLRLIYYSQIVNDFQKGDIAEGYSVSREKKESFPLTVTSAQKNPTAFYLCASSIRQGNSYNSPLHFGNGTRLTVT.

The V gene is TRBV28, the J gene TRBJ2-7; the match to TRBD1 covers 9 bases. Per germline, CDR1 MDHEN and CDR2 SYDVKM. This CDR3 contains 12 residues. Germline trimming cut 5 bases from V and 12 bases from J; bases unmatched to any gene: 8. CDR3 amino acids: CASSPDRGGLYF. The DNA for the CDR3 is TGTGCCAGCAGTCCCGACAGGGGGGGATTGTACTTC.

This clone occurred once. V usage is TRBV28 and J usage is TRBJ2-6, with TRBD1 as a possible D gene (6 bases). CDR3 length equals 15 residues. Per germline, CDR1 MDHEN and CDR2 SYDVKM. V was cut by 6 bases and J by 0 bases, with 9 bases left in between. CDR3 nucleotide sequence: TGTGCCAGCAGCACAGGGAACTCTGGGGCCAACGTCCTGACTTTC. It is translated as CASSTGNSGANVLTF. Full variable domain (remainder filled in from reference TRBV28 and TRBJ2-6): DVKVTQSSRYLVKRTGEKVFLECVQDMDHENMFWYRQDPGLGLRLIYFSYDVKMKEKGDIPEGYSVSREKKERFSLILESASTNQTSMYLCASSTGNSGANVLTFGAGSRLTVL.